Listed below are T cell receptor beta chains from one sample, sequenced in a study of CD8+CD57+ T cells in acquired aplastic anemia. Each CDR3 protein is one row after TCRdb ran MiXCR on the reads. The sample has around 130,000 distinct CDR3 sequences, under 65% seen once. The material sequenced was sorted CD4+, CD8+, or CD8+CD57+ T cells (not recorded which) from PBMCs. The origin of the receptors is a human donor with aplastic anemia. Both conserved end residues are part of each CDR3. The order of the fields is V gene, clone size, J gene, D gene, CDR3 DNA, CDR3 protein. D genes are given only for firm matches. Size tells how often a clone was seen (once, few, many) or the class of an expanded clone, and some rows leave it out.

TRBV7-8	-	TRBJ2-1	TRBD1	TGTGCCAGCAGCTTAGGACAGGGATCCAACAATGAGCAGTTCTTC	CASSLGQGSNNEQFF
TRBV20-1	many	TRBJ2-1	TRBD2	TGCAGTGCTGGGACTAGCGGGGGGGACAATGAGCAGTTCTTC	CSAGTSGGDNEQFF
TRBV20-1	-	TRBJ2-2	-	TGCAGTGCTAGCAAGATGAACACCGGGGAGCTGTTTTTT	CSASKMNTGELFF
TRBV6-1	-	TRBJ2-7	TRBD1	TGTGCCAGCAGTGCCTGGGACAGAACCTACGAGCAGTACTTC	CASSAWDRTYEQYF
TRBV7-2	-	TRBJ2-5	-	TGTGCCAGCAGCTTGGGACCTCAACGGGAGACCCAGTACTTC	CASSLGPQRETQYF
TRBV7-6	once	TRBJ2-7	-	TGTGCCAGCAGCCTCCGTTCGGACGGGACCTCCTACGAGCAGTACTTC	CASSLRSDGTSYEQYF
TRBV20-1	hyperexpanded	TRBJ2-1	TRBD2	TGCAGTGCTAGGGTCTTCGGCCTAGCGGGGGGGCGATCTATCAATGAGCAGTTCTTC	CSARVFGLAGGRSINEQFF
TRBV14	-	TRBJ2-1	-	TGTGCCAGCAGCCAGGGCAGCTCCTACAATGAGCAGTTCTTC	CASSQGSSYNEQFF
TRBV19	once	TRBJ1-1	TRBD1	TGTGCCAGTAGTATCACAGGGGGCCTTAACACTGAAGCTTTCTTT	CASSITGGLNTEAFF
TRBV12-3/TRBV12-4	once	TRBJ2-7	TRBD1	TGTGCCAGCAGGTCCTCCGGGACAGGTACTTACGAGCAGTACTTC	CASRSSGTGTYEQYF
TRBV25-1	few	TRBJ2-7	-	TGTGCCAGCAGTGAATGGACGATACCTTCCTACGAGCAGTACTTC	CASSEWTIPSYEQYF
TRBV19	once	TRBJ2-7	-	TGTGCCAGTAGTATCTTGGCTAGCCTCTCCTACGAGCAGTACTTC	CASSILASLSYEQYF
TRBV11-1	-	TRBJ1-6	-	TGTGCCAGCAGTTTATCCAGGGTTACTTCACCCCTCCACTTT	CASSLSRVTSPLHF
TRBV7-8	-	TRBJ2-2	-	TGTGCCAGCAACACGGGCGCCGGGGAGCTGTTTTTT	CASNTGAGELFF
TRBV15	few	TRBJ1-4	-	TGTGCCACCAGCAGTGGACCAGCAACTAATGAAAAACTGTTTTTT	CATSSGPATNEKLFF
TRBV9	-	TRBJ1-4	-	TGTGCCAGCAGCCAAATGTACTCAGGGGATAATGAAAAACTGTTTTTT	CASSQMYSGDNEKLFF
TRBV20-1	few	TRBJ2-3	TRBD2	TGCAGTGCTTGGACTAGCGTTAGCACAGATACGCAGTATTTT	CSAWTSVSTDTQYF
TRBV6-1	few	TRBJ2-7	TRBD2	TGTGCCAGCAGTGTAAGGGGACTAGCGTTACTTGATTCCTACGAGCAGTACTTC	CASSVRGLALLDSYEQYF